This T cell receptor (beta chain) was obtained from a study of shared clonotypes between healthy human individuals. Study observations and caveats: It was observed that roughly 5.1% of naive CD4 clonotypes were shared across a handful of donors.

This clone was observed a single time. What it recognizes is unknown. V shed 5 bases, J shed 5 bases, and the junction held 7 bases outside the gene matches. This CDR3 is built from 14 residues. Germline lookup yields CDR1 SGHNT and CDR2 YENEEA. Splitting of CD4+ cells produced CD45RA+ naive and CD45RA-negative memory subsets. DNA at 200 ng, around 30,000 T cell genomes, went into sorted-subset replicate PCRs. Libraries were prepared by immunoSEQ multiplex PCR; TCRdb keeps only in-frame clonotypes and omits some of them. The sample consists of 1.6 million or so clones, 98% of them appearing once. The chain links TRBV11-3 to TRBJ2-3; 7 positions match TRBD1. The clonotype was recovered from a man aged 25 to 45 in good health. The specimen sequenced was naive CD4+ T cells sorted from blood. Subset of the sample: CD45RA+ positively selected. Here the CDR3 DNA reads TGTGCCAGCAGCAACAGGGGATCTAGAGATACGCAGTATTTT. Translating it yields CASSNRGSRDTQYF.